Sequencing of this T cell receptor beta chain was carried out in a study of blood T cell repertoires in COVID-19. CDR3 size: 15 residues. V was clipped by 1 base and J by 2 bases, with 13 bases between them. This clone was recorded once. The method was immunoSEQ multiplex PCR; TCRdb's version includes in-frame clones alone and lacks a portion of them. The profile shows 200,000 or so clones, 70% to 85% of them singletons. The chain links TRBV5-3 to TRBJ2-7, with no clear D. TRBV5-3 is designated an ORF whose function remains uncertain. Sequences were obtained from peripheral blood. This TCR was recovered from a human donor with acute or convalescent COVID-19. The donor label of this sample is uncertain. Written as DNA, the CDR3 is TGTGCCAGAAGCTTGTCCCAATCAGAAGCCTACGAGCAGTACTTC. It specifies CARSLSQSEAYEQYF.